These 14 T cell receptor delta chains originate from one sample sequenced in a study of delta chains in infants with herpesvirus infections. PBMC RNA was reverse transcribed using gamma-chain- and delta-chain-specific primers. TCRdb ran CATT on the RT-PCR reads. Here the sample spans thousands of delta-chain clones, less than 35% being singletons. The specimen comprised peripheral blood, sampled at time point 3 of longitudinal follow-up. These TCRs come from a human donor who was a Ugandan infant, either HIV-exposed or HIV-unexposed (not recorded which).

Comments on this clone: This may come from a read error, since a much larger clone is one base off. The chain joins TRDV2 to TRDJ1; 10 bases line up with TRDD3. V was clipped by 3 bases and J by 9 bases; unmatched bases: 15. CDR3 length equals 16 residues. Looked up from germline, CDR1 is GEAIGNYY and CDR2 is EKD. Here the CDR3 DNA reads TGTGCCTGTGACGCCCTGGGGGATAAAGGAGTGGCGGAACTCATCTTT. It codes for CACDALGDKGVAELIF.

In this sample, this clone is medium-sized. The chain employs TRDV3 and TRDJ1; TRDD3 agrees at 7 bases. The trim removed 4 bases at V and 2 bases at J, leaving 22 bases unmatched. Germline V lookup: CDR1 TVYSNPD, CDR2 GDNSRS (reference sequence). The CDR3 loop spans 18 amino acids. The CDR3 nucleotides read TGTGCCTCCACCTCTTCCGAGCCCCTACTGGGGAGGACCGATAAACTCATCTTT. Residues: CASTSSEPLLGRTDKLIF.

This sequence joins TRDV2 and TRDJ3, with TRDD3 matching over 13 bases. Trimming at V came to 2 bases and at J to 0 bases, leaving 6 bases not matched to a gene. Germline-derived CDR1 and CDR2 are GEAIGNYY and EKD. This CDR3 region has 20 residues. The CDR3 sequence is CACDKVLGDTSSWDTRQMFF. The DNA of the CDR3 is TGTGCCTGTGACAAAGTACTGGGGGATACGAGCTCCTGGGACACCCGACAGATGTTTTTC.

This chain joins TRDV1 and TRDJ1; 9 bases map to TRDD3. The CDR3 is 16 amino acids. The V gene's germline CDR1 is TSWWSYY and CDR2 QGS. V lost 5 bases, J lost 0 bases, and 7 bases stayed unmatched. CDR3 DNA sequence: TGTGCTCTTGGGATTCCCGGGGATACGAACACCGATAAACTCATCTTT. As protein: CALGIPGDTNTDKLIF.

Of note for this clone: A much more abundant neighbour one base away suggests this may be a read error. The chain uses TRDV2 and TRDJ3; 8 nucleotides align to TRDD3. The germline CDR1 and CDR2 sequences are GEAIGNYY and EKD. This CDR3 is 19 amino acids long. The CDR3 loop is CACDTVLGGSSWGTRQMFF. The CDR3 DNA follows: TGTGCCTGTGACACCGTACTGGGGGGCAGCTCCTGGGGCACCCGACAGATGTTTTTC.

With respect to this clone: Its ends do not fully match the called genes, so a read error is possible. Other DNA sequences within the sample encode an identical CDR3. The chain has TRDV2 and TRDJ2; no clear D. Germline loops: CDR1 GEAIGNYY, CDR2 EKD. The CDR3 is made up of 14 amino acids. This CDR3 reads CACDTIQRTAQLFF. The CDR3 DNA reads as TGTGCCTGTGACACCATACAAAGGACAGCGCAACTCTTCTTT.

This clone is termed medium-sized (0.01 to 0.1%). The chain has TRDV1 and TRDJ1; TRDD3 aligns across 11 bases. V shed 1 base, J shed 1 base, and the junction held 8 bases outside the gene matches. The CDR3 runs to 18 residues. The germline gives CDR1 TSWWSYY, CDR2 QGS. In DNA, the CDR3 is TGTGCTCTTGGGGAACGGTGTTGGGGGATACGCGGCACCGATAAACTCATCTTT. Amino acid sequence: CALGERCWGIRGTDKLIF.

This chain links TRDV1 with TRDJ1; 11 nucleotides agree with TRDD3. This CDR3 is built from 23 residues. Unmatched junction bases numbered 30, after V lost 3 bases and J lost 6 bases. Germline V lookup: CDR1 TSWWSYY, CDR2 QGS. CDR3 DNA sequence: TGTGCTCTTGGGGAGAGACAAAGGCCTTCCTACGGACTGGGGGATAGGGGGACTTATAAACTCATCTTT. It specifies CALGERQRPSYGLGDRGTYKLIF.

V usage is TRDV1 and J usage is TRDJ1, with D uncertain. The germline V gene has CDR1 TSWWSYY and CDR2 QGS. V lost 1 base, J lost 0 bases, and 21 bases lay in between. The CDR3 has 19 residues. CDR3 DNA sequence: TGTGCTCTTGGGGAACGGTTGTCTACTGCGCCACTAGACACCGATAAACTCATCTTT. Translated: CALGERLSTAPLDTDKLIF.

Concerning this clone: A read error may explain this, as a much larger clone is one base away. Distinct nucleotide sequences in the sample also encode this CDR3. The gene calls are TRDV2 and TRDJ3; the match to TRDD3 covers 13 bases. CDR3 length: 18 residues. In germline, CDR1 is GEAIGNYY, CDR2 EKD. Unmatched junction bases numbered 2, after V lost 0 bases and J lost 4 bases. CDR3: CACDTVLGDTWDTRQMFF. CDR3 coding DNA: TGTGCCTGTGACACCGTACTGGGGGATACGTGGGACACCCGACAGATGTTTTTC.

This clone was found a few times. The chain couples TRDV1 to TRDJ1; 8 positions agree with TRDD3. Trimming cost V 0 bases and J 4 bases; bases outside gene matches: 16. The germline gives CDR1 TSWWSYY, CDR2 QGS. The CDR3 is made up of 19 amino acids. The CDR3: CALGELLLPVLGARDKLIF. The DNA for the CDR3 is TGTGCTCTTGGGGAACTTCTCCTTCCGGTACTGGGGGCCCGCGATAAACTCATCTTT.

This clone has a handful of counts. The rearrangement uses TRAV38-2/DV8 and TRDJ1; 13 bases align to TRDD3. The CDR3 has 26 amino acids. V shed 4 bases and J 0 bases; nucleotides not matched to a gene: 33. Germline-derived CDR1 and CDR2 are TSESDYY and QEAYKQQN. CDR3 DNA: TGTGCTTATAGGCCTTCCCCTTGTCCGGAATCGGGGAACTGGGGGATACGACCCCTGAACACCGATAAACTCATCTTT. It translates to CAYRPSPCPESGNWGIRPLNTDKLIF.

The sample holds a few counts of this clone. The chain joins TRDV1 to TRDJ1, with 7 nucleotides matching TRDD3. Per germline, CDR1 TSWWSYY and CDR2 QGS. J gave up 2 bases and V 4 bases, and 40 bases lay outside the gene matches. CDR3 length equals 26 residues. CDR3 nucleotide sequence: TGTGCTCTTGGGGCCCCCCCACCCTACGCGCCCGCCACCCTCGGATACGCGTCGGATAGGACCGATAAACTCATCTTT. This sequence encodes CALGAPPPYAPATLGYASDRTDKLIF.

This clone was seen a handful of times. V is TRDV2 and J is TRDJ1, with 11 positions matching TRDD3. The germline V gene encodes CDR1 GEAIGNYY and CDR2 EKD. Trimming at V came to 3 bases and at J to 1 base, leaving 21 bases not matched to a gene. The CDR3 has 21 amino acids. The CDR3 nucleotides are TGTGCCTGTGACGTACGCCTTCCTATTGGGTTGGGGGATACGATCACCGATAAACTCATCTTT. Encoded protein: CACDVRLPIGLGDTITDKLIF.